This T cell receptor beta chain was recorded in a study of cytomegalovirus exposure and HLA in healthy donors. About the research overall: Of some 400 genotyped donors, 81% clustered with self-reported Caucasian donors.

Both 60 Vbeta primers and 13 Jbeta primers went into the PCR. Original handling: There were about 88 million unique TCR beta chains by a later count, and approximately 11 million of them were shared. This table comes from immunoSEQ multiplex PCR, and its TCRdb copy is limited to in-frame clones, with some not included. The DNA gave D and trimming, while V, J and clone size come from that table. The sample consists of around 160,000 clones, roughly 80% of them appearing once. Germline V lookup: CDR1 SEHNR, CDR2 FQNEAQ (reference sequence). Trimming removed 0 bases from V and 8 bases from J; junction bases left unmatched: 6. This CDR3 has 14 residues. This clone has just one count.

The rearrangement uses TRBV7-9 and TRBJ1-2; 7 nucleotides line up with TRBD1. The receptor's source is a male donor in good health and CMV-seronegative. Sequencing was done on a sample of PBMCs. CDR3 DNA sequence: TGTGCCAGCAGCTTAGCTACAGGGGATCCCGGCTACACCTTC. This translates into CASSLATGDPGYTF.